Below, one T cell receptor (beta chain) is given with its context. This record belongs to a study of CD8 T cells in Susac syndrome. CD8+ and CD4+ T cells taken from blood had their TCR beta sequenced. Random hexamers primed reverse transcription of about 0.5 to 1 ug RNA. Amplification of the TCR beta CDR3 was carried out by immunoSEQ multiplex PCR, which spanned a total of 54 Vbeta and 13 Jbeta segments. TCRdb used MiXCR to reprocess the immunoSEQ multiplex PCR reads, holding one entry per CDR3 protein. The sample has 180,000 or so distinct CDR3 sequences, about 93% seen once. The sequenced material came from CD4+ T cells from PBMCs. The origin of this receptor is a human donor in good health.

CDR3 in DNA: TGTGCCAGCGGACAGGGGCCAGAGACCCAGTACTTC. The encoded protein is CASGQGPETQYF. The chain links TRBV6-2 or TRBV6-3 to TRBJ2-5; the match to TRBD1 covers 9 bases. Losses at the gene ends were 8 bases for V and 4 bases for J; bases not matched to a gene: 2. Germline V gene sequence: CDR1 MNHEY, CDR2 SVGEGT. The CDR3 loop spans 12 amino acids.